The present T cell receptor (beta chain) was sequenced within a study of T cells in Graves' hyperthyroidism and ophthalmopathy (dated by TCRdb to between 2018 and 2020). About the study as a whole: Peripheral blood samples were taken at initial diagnosis, before any treatment was given. TCR V-J signatures able to tell the groups apart were searched for in a discovery cohort of approximately 95 patients, of whom roughly 42 had Graves' ophthalmopathy and 55 to 65 had stable Graves' hyperthyroidism. Whether ophthalmopathy could be predicted prospectively was tested in an independent validation cohort made up of fewer than 20 hyperthyroidism patients plus 17 patients who later progressed to ophthalmopathy. The roughly 91 discovery patients were randomly split 7:3 into training and test sets. In more than five Graves' hyperthyroidism patients, the study also compared T-cell repertoires from thyroid tissue with T-cell repertoires from blood. Once sampling was done, hyperthyroidism patients were given methimazole at a starting dose of 30 mg daily, whereas ophthalmopathy patients were given high-dose intravenous methylprednisolone. The paper reports TCR Vbeta CDR3 sequencing of roughly 140 peripheral blood samples: 43 ophthalmopathy, about 75 hyperthyroidism and around 17 progressor patients.

Note on this clonotype: What this receptor recognizes is not known. No much larger clone is present one base from it, and per-base qualities are unavailable.

In the ophthalmopathy patients, disease was moderately to severely active, with a Clinical Activity Score of 3 or more, a NOSPECS grade of 4 or more, and a duration of less than 3 months. Any patient with an uncontrolled infection, another autoimmune disease, pregnancy or lactation was excluded. Diagnoses were established on the basis of clinical symptoms, serum thyroxine and TRAb, thyroid ultrasound, and orbital computed tomography. Ficoll-Paque density gradient centrifugation was used to isolate PBMCs from 8.5 to 10 ml of fresh peripheral blood. Total RNA was extracted with Trizol reagent, and quality was checked on an Agilent 2100 Bioanalyzer. The paper's findings and limits, for the study overall: A 13 V-J signature model separated ophthalmopathy from stable hyperthyroidism, with 87.88% sensitivity and roughly 84% specificity in cross-validation and 80%/75% in testing. Most expanded thyroid clonotypes (frequency above 0.001) were also detected in blood, suggesting blood repertoires may reflect thyroid immune responses. During validation, the model predicted progression to ophthalmopathy a median of about 5.9 months ahead of onset, with almost 71% sensitivity and around 72% specificity. Sample size was not statistically predetermined, and blinding of investigators to group allocation was not performed.

Amplification of TCR beta CDR3 regions was carried out from RNA transcripts. A first-round RT-PCR of the TCR CDR3 used the HTBI primer set with the Qiagen OneStep RT-PCR kit. Libraries were constructed in a second round of multiplex PCR, after which size selection and purification were performed. Sequencing of the libraries was done on an Illumina HiSeq2000 using paired-end 100 bp reads. The published analysis was carried out like this. SOAPnuke was used to process the raw data, throwing out any read that contained adapters or uncalled bases, had a mean Phred below 15, or lacked an exact constant-primer or identifier match. COPE v1.2.5 was used to merge the high-quality paired reads, and each unique nucleotide sequence was defined as a clonotype. Clonotypes were aligned to IMGT TRBV, TRBD and TRBJ reference segments using MiTCR v1.1. The analysis was restricted to V-J combinations with a frequency above 0.0001, which together covered just over 98% of the repertoires. The TCS score was defined as F50 (clonal expansion) divided by E x V (chaos), with BLOSUM62-based TCRdist calculated between CDR3 peptides within each V-J. Welch's t-statistics and random forest reduced 500 to 550 V-J features to 10 to 15, which were used in a naive Bayes classifier (R e1071). Starting from the raw public reads, TCRdb applied fastp trimming at Q25, assembled clones with MiXCR and retained in-frame beta chains. Entries are consolidated by CDR3 protein sequence, retaining the most common genes and DNA. TCRdb's processing, not the study's, gives the V and J calls here. This sample comprises 450,000 to 500,000 distinct CDR3 sequences, 20% to 25% of them detected only once. The top ten clones comprise around 50% of the sample.

Inclusive of the bounding cysteine and phenylalanine, the CDR3 is 14 residues long. This entry keeps only the CDR3 DNA: 42 bases, framed from base 1. V is clipped by 6 bases and J by 0 bases, and the sequence between their germline boundaries is 12 bases long. CDR1 and CDR2, looked up from the germline V gene (reference sequence), are LGHDT and YNNKEL. The sample taken for sequencing was blood. Rearrangement joined TRBV3-1 to TRBJ2-7, with TRBD1 perhaps the D gene, on 5 matching bases. The TCR sequence derives from a woman in her 70s with Graves' ophthalmopathy. The CDR3 loop reads CASSVGRVSYEQYF. Read as DNA, the sequence is TGTGCCAGCAGTGTAGGCAGGGTCTCCTACGAGCAGTACTTC.